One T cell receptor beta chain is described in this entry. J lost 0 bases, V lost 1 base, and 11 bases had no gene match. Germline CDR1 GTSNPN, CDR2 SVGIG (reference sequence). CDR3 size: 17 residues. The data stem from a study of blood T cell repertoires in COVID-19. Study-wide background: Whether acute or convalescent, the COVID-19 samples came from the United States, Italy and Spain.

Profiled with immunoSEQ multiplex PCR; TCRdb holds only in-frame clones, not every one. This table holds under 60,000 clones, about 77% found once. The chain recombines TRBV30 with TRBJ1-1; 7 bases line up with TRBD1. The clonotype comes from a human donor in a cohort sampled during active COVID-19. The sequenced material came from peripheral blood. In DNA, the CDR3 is TGTGCCTGGAGTGCAGAGGGGGCAGGGATCATGAACACTGAAGCTTTCTTT. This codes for CAWSAEGAGIMNTEAFF.